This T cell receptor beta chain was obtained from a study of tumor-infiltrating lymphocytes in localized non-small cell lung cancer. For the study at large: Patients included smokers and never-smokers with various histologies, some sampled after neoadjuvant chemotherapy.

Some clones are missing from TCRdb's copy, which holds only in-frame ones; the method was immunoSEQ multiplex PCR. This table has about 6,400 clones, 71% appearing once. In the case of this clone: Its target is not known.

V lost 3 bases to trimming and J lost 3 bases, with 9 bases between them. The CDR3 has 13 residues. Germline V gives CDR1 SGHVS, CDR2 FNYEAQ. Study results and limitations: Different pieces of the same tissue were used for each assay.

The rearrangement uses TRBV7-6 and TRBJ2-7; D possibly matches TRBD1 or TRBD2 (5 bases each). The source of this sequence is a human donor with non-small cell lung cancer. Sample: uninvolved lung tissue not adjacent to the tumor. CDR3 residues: CASSFGDHYEQYF. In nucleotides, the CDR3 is TGTGCCAGCAGCTTTGGGGACCACTACGAGCAGTACTTC.